The T cell receptor (beta chain) described here comes from a study of blood T cells in healthy people across ages. V was trimmed by 4 bases and J by 3 bases, leaving 16 bases between them. The CDR3 spans 16 residues. This clonotype was found a few times. It was with a sample-barcoded 5' primer and a J-beta primer mix that a second PCR of about 6 to 12 cycles was run. TCRdb processed the 5' RACE reads anew with MiXCR; each CDR3 protein has one entry. The sample carries 1 million or so distinct CDR3 sequences, 20% to 25% recorded once. This sample also belongs to another study, concerning T cells of mothers and their children.

The TCR originated in a girl aged 2 to 10 in good health. This rearrangement joins TRBV12-3 or TRBV12-4 to TRBJ1-5; possibly TRBD1 for D (5 bases). Sequencing input: blood. Written as DNA, the CDR3 is TGTGCCAGCAGTTCCGGGGTCGGGGGATCCAATCAGCCCCAGCATTTT. Its protein product is CASSSGVGGSNQPQHF.